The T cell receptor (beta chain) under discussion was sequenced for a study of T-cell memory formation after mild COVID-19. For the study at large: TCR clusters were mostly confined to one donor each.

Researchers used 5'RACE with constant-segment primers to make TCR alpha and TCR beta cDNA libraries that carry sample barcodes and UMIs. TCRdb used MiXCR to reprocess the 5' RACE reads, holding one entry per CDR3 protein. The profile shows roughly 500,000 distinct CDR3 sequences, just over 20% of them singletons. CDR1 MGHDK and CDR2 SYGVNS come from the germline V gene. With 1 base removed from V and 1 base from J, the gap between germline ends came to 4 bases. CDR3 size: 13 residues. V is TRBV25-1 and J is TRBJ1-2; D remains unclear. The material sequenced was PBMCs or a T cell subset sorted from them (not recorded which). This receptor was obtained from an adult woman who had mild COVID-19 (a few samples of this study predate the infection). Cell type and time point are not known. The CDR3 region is CASSESYNYGYTF. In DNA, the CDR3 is TGTGCCAGCAGTGAATCTTATAACTATGGCTACACCTTC.